The subject of this entry is one T cell receptor (beta chain). The antigen remains unidentified. V was pared by 5 bases and J by 1 base, with 5 bases between. Germline V CDR1 and CDR2: SNHLY, FYNNEI. There are 13 residues in the CDR3. This sample is part of a study of cytomegalovirus exposure and HLA in healthy donors. Method: immunoSEQ multiplex PCR; TCRdb's copy keeps in-frame clones and lacks some. The data hold under 250,000 clones, with over 80% observed a single time. General study results and limits: The majority of TCR sequences were rare, yet some public TCRs appeared in many donors. In vitro testing confirmed a few CMV-associated chains as specific for CMV antigens.

Sequenced material: PBMCs. The chain combines TRBV2 with TRBJ2-2; D uncertain. The source of this sequence is a woman aged 18-35 years in good health and CMV-seronegative. CDR3 in DNA: TGTGCCAGCAGTCAGGAGAACACCGGGGAGCTGTTTTTT. It translates to CASSQENTGELFF.